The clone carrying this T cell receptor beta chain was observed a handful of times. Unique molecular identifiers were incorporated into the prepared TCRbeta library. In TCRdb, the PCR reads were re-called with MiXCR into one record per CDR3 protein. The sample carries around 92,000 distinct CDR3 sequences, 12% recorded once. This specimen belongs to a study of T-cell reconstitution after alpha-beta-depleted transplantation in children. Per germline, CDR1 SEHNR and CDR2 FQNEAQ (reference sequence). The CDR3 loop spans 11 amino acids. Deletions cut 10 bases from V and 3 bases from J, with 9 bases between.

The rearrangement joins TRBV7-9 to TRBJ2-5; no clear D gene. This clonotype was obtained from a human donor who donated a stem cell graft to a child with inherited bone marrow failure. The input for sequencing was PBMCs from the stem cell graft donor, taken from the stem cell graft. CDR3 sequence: CAISSEETQYF. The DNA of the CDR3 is TGTGCCATCTCATCGGAAGAGACCCAGTACTTC.